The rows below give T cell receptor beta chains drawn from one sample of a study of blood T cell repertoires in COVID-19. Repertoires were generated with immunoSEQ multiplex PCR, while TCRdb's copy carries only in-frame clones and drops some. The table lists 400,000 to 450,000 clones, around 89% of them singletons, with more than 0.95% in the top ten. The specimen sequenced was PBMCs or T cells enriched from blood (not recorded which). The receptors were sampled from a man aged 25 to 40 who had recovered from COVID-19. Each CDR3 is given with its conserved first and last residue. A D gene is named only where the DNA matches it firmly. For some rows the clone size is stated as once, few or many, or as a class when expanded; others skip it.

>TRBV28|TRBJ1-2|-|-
CASSLAGASYGYTF
TGTGCCAGCAGTTTAGCGGGTGCCAGCTATGGCTACACCTTC
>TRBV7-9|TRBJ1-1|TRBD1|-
CASSLAGTGAEAFF
TGTGCCAGCAGCTTAGCTGGGACAGGGGCTGAAGCTTTCTTT
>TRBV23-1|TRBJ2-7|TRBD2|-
CASSHETWREKDEQYF
TGCGCCAGCAGTCACGAAACTTGGCGGGAGAAGGACGAGCAGTACTTC
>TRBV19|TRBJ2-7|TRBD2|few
CASSRKFRLAGGESYEQYF
TGTGCCAGTAGTAGGAAATTCAGACTAGCGGGAGGTGAGTCCTACGAGCAGTACTTC
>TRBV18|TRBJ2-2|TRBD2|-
CASSPPSGRDGELFF
TGTGCCAGCTCACCACCAAGCGGGAGAGACGGGGAGCTGTTTTTT
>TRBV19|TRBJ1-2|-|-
CASSRGDGSIRNGYTF
TGTGCCAGTAGTAGGGGGGACGGTTCCATCAGGAATGGCTACACCTTC
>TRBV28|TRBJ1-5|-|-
CASSTLTGGNQPQHF
TGTGCCAGCAGTACGCTGACAGGAGGCAATCAGCCCCAGCATTTT
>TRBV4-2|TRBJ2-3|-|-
CASSRPQGGADTQYF
TGTGCCAGCAGCCGACCTCAGGGGGGAGCAGATACGCAGTATTTT
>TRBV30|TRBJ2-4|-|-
CAWSSGIAKNIQYF
TGTGCCTGGAGTTCCGGTATAGCCAAAAACATTCAGTACTTC
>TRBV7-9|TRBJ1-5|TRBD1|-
CASSSPGTANQPQHF
TGTGCCAGCAGCTCCCCCGGGACAGCTAATCAGCCCCAGCATTTT
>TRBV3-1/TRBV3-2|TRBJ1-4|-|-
CASSQVVAEKLFF
TGTGCCAGCAGCCAAGTGGTCGCGGAAAAACTGTTTTTT
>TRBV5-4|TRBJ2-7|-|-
CASSHDRASSYEQYF
TGTGCCAGCAGCCACGACAGAGCCTCTTCCTACGAGCAGTACTTC
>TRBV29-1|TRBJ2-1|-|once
CSVEGPSLEYNEQFF
TGCAGCGTTGAAGGGCCTAGCCTGGAGTACAATGAGCAGTTCTTC
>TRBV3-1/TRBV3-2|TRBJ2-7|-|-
CASSQDRYEQYF
TGTGCCAGCAGCCAAGATCGCTACGAGCAGTACTTC
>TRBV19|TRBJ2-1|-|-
CASRGTAGAYNEQFF
TGTGCCAGTAGAGGGACAGCGGGAGCTTACAATGAGCAGTTCTTC
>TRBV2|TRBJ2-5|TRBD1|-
CATGTDQETQYF
TGTGCCACAGGGACAGACCAAGAGACCCAGTACTTC
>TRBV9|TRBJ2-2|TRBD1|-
CASSVSRDSLYSNTGELFF
TGTGCCAGCAGCGTATCCCGGGACAGTTTATATAGTAACACCGGGGAGCTGTTTTTT
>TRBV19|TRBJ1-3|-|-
CASSMIDTSGNTIYF
TGTGCCAGTAGTATGATCGACACCTCTGGAAACACCATATATTTT
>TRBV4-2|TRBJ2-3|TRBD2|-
CASSQLSGTGTDTQYF
TGTGCCAGCAGCCAACTTAGCGGGACTGGCACAGATACGCAGTATTTT
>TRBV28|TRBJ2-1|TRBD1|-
CASRRQGLSWSSYNEQFF
TGTGCCAGTCGGCGACAGGGCCTCTCCTGGAGCTCCTACAATGAGCAGTTCTTC
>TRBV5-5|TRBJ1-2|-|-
CASSLFQGPNYGYTF
TGTGCCAGCAGCTTGTTTCAGGGGCCGAACTATGGCTACACCTTC
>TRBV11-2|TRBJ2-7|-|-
CASSVDRQPYEQYF
TGTGCCAGCAGCGTAGACAGGCAGCCCTACGAGCAGTACTTC
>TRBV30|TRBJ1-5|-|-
CAWASGRDQPQHF
TGTGCCTGGGCCTCGGGGAGAGATCAGCCCCAGCATTTT
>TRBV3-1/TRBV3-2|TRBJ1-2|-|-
CASSQQSGLYGYTF
TGTGCCAGCAGCCAACAGTCAGGACTCTATGGCTACACCTTC
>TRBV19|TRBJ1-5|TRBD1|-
CASIPATGLNQPQHF
TGTGCCAGTATCCCGGCGACAGGGCTCAATCAGCCCCAGCATTTT
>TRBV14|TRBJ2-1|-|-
CASSQDRLRDFYYNEQFF
TGTGCCAGCAGCCAAGATCGACTCCGGGACTTTTATTACAATGAGCAGTTCTTC
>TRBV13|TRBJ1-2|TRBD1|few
CASSLRLGTESYGYTF
TGTGCCAGCAGCTTAAGACTCGGGACAGAGAGCTATGGCTACACCTTC
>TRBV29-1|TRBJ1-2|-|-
CSVGDSDGGYTF
TGCAGCGTTGGTGACAGCGACGGTGGCTACACCTTC
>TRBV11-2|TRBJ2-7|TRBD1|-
CASSLAGGSLYEQYF
TGTGCCAGCAGCTTAGCAGGGGGCTCCCTCTACGAGCAGTACTTC
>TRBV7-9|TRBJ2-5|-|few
CASRAGTKLQETQYF
TGTGCCAGCAGGGCAGGGACAAAATTACAAGAGACCCAGTACTTC
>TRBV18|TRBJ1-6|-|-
CASSPDRTSPLHF
TGTGCCAGCTCACCTGACAGGACTTCACCCCTCCACTTT
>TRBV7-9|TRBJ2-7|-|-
CASSRRDTHSYEQYF
TGTGCCAGCAGCCGCCGGGACACCCACTCCTACGAGCAGTACTTC
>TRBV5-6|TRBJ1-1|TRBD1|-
CASSTTGAGSEAFF
TGTGCCAGCAGCACGACAGGGGCGGGGTCTGAAGCTTTCTTT
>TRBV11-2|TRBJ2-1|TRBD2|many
CASSLGLAEYNEQFF
TGTGCCAGCAGCTTAGGGCTAGCGGAATACAATGAGCAGTTCTTC
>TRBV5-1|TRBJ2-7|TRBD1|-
CASSLSGQGGYEQYF
TGCGCCAGCAGCTTGTCGGGACAGGGGGGCTACGAGCAGTACTTC
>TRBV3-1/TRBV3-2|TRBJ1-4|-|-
CASSQEGTGEKLFF
TGTGCCAGCAGCCAGGAGGGGACGGGGGAAAAACTGTTTTTT
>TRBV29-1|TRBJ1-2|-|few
CSVEDRGEGNYGYTF
TGCAGCGTTGAAGATAGGGGGGAGGGGAACTATGGCTACACCTTC
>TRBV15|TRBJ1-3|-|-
CATSRVLSGNTIYF
TGTGCCACCAGCAGAGTTTTGTCAGGAAACACCATATATTTT
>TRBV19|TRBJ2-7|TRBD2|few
CASRIQAGGTYEQYF
TGTGCCAGTAGAATACAAGCGGGAGGAACCTACGAGCAGTACTTC
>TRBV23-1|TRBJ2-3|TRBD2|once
CASRRGRALDTQYF
TGCGCCAGCCGGCGCGGGAGGGCCTTAGATACGCAGTATTTT
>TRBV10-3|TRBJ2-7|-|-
CAISESTGRVYEQYF
TGTGCCATCAGTGAGTCGACAGGTCGAGTCTACGAGCAGTACTTC
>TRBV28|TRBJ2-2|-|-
CASSGTYANTGELFF
TGTGCCAGCAGTGGGACTTACGCGAACACCGGGGAGCTGTTTTTT
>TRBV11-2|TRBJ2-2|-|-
CASSALLGEAGELFF
TGTGCCAGCAGCGCCTTGTTGGGGGAGGCCGGGGAGCTGTTTTTT
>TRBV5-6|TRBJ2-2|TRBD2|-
CASTKTSGKGTGELFF
TGTGCCAGCACCAAAACTAGCGGGAAGGGCACCGGGGAGCTGTTTTTT
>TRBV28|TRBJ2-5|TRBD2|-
CASSGTSGIHETQYF
TGTGCCAGCAGTGGGACTAGCGGGATCCATGAGACCCAGTACTTC
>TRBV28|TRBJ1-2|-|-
CASSKPDTQGYTF
TGTGCCAGCAGTAAGCCCGACACCCAGGGCTACACCTTC
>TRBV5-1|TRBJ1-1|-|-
CASSEGDGYTEAFF
TGCGCCAGCAGCGAGGGGGACGGGTACACTGAAGCTTTCTTT
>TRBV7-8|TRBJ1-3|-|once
CASSLAEGRNTIYF
TGTGCCAGCAGCTTAGCGGAGGGAAGAAACACCATATATTTT
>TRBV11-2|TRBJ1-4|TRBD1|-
CASSTRQGPVGEKLFF
TGTGCCAGCAGCACGAGACAGGGGCCGGTGGGTGAAAAACTGTTTTTT
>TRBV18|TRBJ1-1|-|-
CASSPPSRGTEAFF
TGTGCCAGCTCACCACCTTCCCGGGGGACTGAAGCTTTCTTT
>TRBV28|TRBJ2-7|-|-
CASSSRGYSYEQYF
TGTGCCAGCAGTTCCCGGGGGTACTCCTACGAGCAGTACTTC
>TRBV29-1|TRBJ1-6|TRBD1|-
CSVPNLPGTGASDSPLHF
TGCAGCGTGCCCAATCTTCCCGGGACAGGGGCGTCGGATTCACCCCTCCACTTT
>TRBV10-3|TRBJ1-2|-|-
CAITVTGSGGYTF
TGTGCCATCACCGTGACAGGTTCGGGCGGCTACACCTTC
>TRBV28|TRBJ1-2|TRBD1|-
CASSLGGRTGPNYGYTF
TGTGCCAGCAGTTTAGGGGGAAGGACAGGCCCTAACTATGGCTACACCTTC